Listed below are T cell receptor beta chains from one sample, sequenced in a study of CD8 T cells in ankylosing spondylitis. Via MiXCR, TCRdb re-called the 5' RACE reads, giving one row per CDR3 protein. This table holds 300,000 to 350,000 distinct CDR3 sequences, about 15% found once. The sample comprised blood, either unsorted or a sorted T cell fraction (not recorded which). These receptors were taken from a male donor with ankylosing spondylitis or in good health (not recorded which). CDR3s include the opening cysteine and the closing phenylalanine or tryptophan. A D gene is named only where the DNA matches it firmly. Rows may omit the clone size; those that give it use once, few, many or a size class.

CDR3 protein	CDR3 DNA	J gene	V gene	D gene	clone size
CASSAQGLSSETQYF	TGTGCCAGCAGTGCACAGGGTTTGAGTTCAGAGACCCAGTACTTC	TRBJ2-5	TRBV6-4	-	-
CASGLGQAGANVLTF	TGTGCTAGTGGTTTGGGACAGGCCGGGGCCAACGTCCTGACTTTC	TRBJ2-6	TRBV12-5	-	-
CASSLMDRVSYEQYF	TGCGCCAGCAGCTTGATGGACAGGGTATCCTACGAGCAGTACTTC	TRBJ2-7	TRBV5-1	TRBD1	few
CASSPLTSTDTQYF	TGCGCCAGCAGCCCCCTGACTAGCACAGATACGCAGTATTTT	TRBJ2-3	TRBV5-1	-	-
CASSLASGWTDTQYF	TGTGCCAGCAGTTTAGCGTCGGGGTGGACAGATACGCAGTATTTT	TRBJ2-3	TRBV12-3/TRBV12-4	-	few
CASSWVGGDASEAFF	TGCGCCAGCAGCTGGGTTGGAGGGGACGCATCCGAAGCTTTCTTT	TRBJ1-1	TRBV5-1	-	-
CASSSELAGGRLKTDTQYF	TGTGCCAGCAGTTCGGAACTGGCGGGGGGGCGATTGAAGACAGATACGCAGTATTTT	TRBJ2-3	TRBV12-3/TRBV12-4	TRBD2	-
CASSRGQGQETQYF	TGTGCCAGCAGCAGAGGACAGGGGCAAGAGACCCAGTACTTC	TRBJ2-5	TRBV12-3/TRBV12-4	TRBD1	medium-sized
CASSPRPSGPSTDTQYF	TGCGCCAGCTCACCCCGGCCTAGCGGCCCGAGCACAGATACGCAGTATTTT	TRBJ2-3	TRBV10-1	TRBD2	-
CASSSDSISYEQYF	TGCGCCAGCAGCTCGGACAGTATCTCCTACGAGCAGTACTTC	TRBJ2-7	TRBV5-1	-	-
CASSLGPDGFSEAFF	TGCGCCAGCAGCTTGGGACCCGACGGGTTCTCTGAAGCTTTCTTT	TRBJ1-1	TRBV5-1	-	many
CASSQGGKDNYGYTF	TGCGCCAGCAGCCAGGGTGGGAAGGATAACTATGGCTACACCTTC	TRBJ1-2	TRBV4-1	-	few
CASGPGTGTQTSGKETQYF	TGTGCCAGCGGACCTGGGACAGGAACTCAGACTAGCGGGAAAGAGACCCAGTACTTC	TRBJ2-5	TRBV11-1	TRBD2	-
CASTWRGRTNVLTF	TGTGCCAGTACATGGAGGGGGCGGACCAACGTCCTGACTTTC	TRBJ2-6	TRBV19	-	few
CSVLGADYGYTF	TGCAGCGTCCTCGGGGCCGACTATGGCTACACCTTC	TRBJ1-2	TRBV29-1	-	-
CAIRPTSGQGEETQYF	TGTGCCATCCGACCCACTAGCGGTCAAGGGGAAGAGACCCAGTACTTC	TRBJ2-5	TRBV10-3	TRBD2	-
CASSRQGARTGELFF	TGTGCCAGTAGTAGACAGGGGGCTCGGACCGGGGAGCTGTTTTTT	TRBJ2-2	TRBV19	TRBD1	-
CATSREPGQGYTEAFF	TGTGCCACCAGCAGAGAGCCGGGACAGGGGTACACTGAAGCTTTCTTT	TRBJ1-1	TRBV15	TRBD1	many
CASSSPSAGGHQDTQYF	TGTGCCAGCAGCTCACCTTCAGCGGGAGGGCATCAAGATACGCAGTATTTT	TRBJ2-3	TRBV5-5	TRBD2	-
CASSLGRITGELFF	TGCGCCAGCAGCTTGGGACGGATCACCGGGGAGCTGTTTTTT	TRBJ2-2	TRBV5-1	-	-
CASSSDYGYTF	TGTGCCAGCAGCTCTGACTATGGCTACACCTTC	TRBJ1-2	TRBV3-1	-	many
CASSLQGPQETQYF	TGCGCCAGCAGCTTACAGGGACCCCAAGAGACCCAGTACTTC	TRBJ2-5	TRBV5-1	-	-
CASSYSWEPLGHEQYF	TGTGCCAGCAGTTACTCGTGGGAGCCTTTGGGCCACGAGCAGTACTTC	TRBJ2-7	TRBV6-5	-	few
CASSSSSGGTDTQYF	TGTGCCAGCAGTTCTTCTAGCGGGGGAACAGATACGCAGTATTTT	TRBJ2-3	TRBV12-3/TRBV12-4	TRBD2	many
CASSQVGLQQGTQYF	TGTGCCAGCAGCCAAGTTGGTCTCCAACAAGGGACGCAGTATTTT	TRBJ2-3	TRBV3-1	-	-
CASSLLGQGSEQFF	TGTGCCAGCAGCTTATTAGGACAGGGATCTGAGCAGTTCTTC	TRBJ2-1	TRBV7-7	TRBD1	few
CSVEGGAVGTEAFF	TGCAGCGTTGAAGGAGGGGCGGTTGGCACTGAAGCTTTCTTT	TRBJ1-1	TRBV29-1	-	few
CASSYSGTSGRMTGELFF	TGTGCCAGCAGTTACTCCGGGACTAGCGGGAGAATGACCGGGGAGCTGTTTTTT	TRBJ2-2	TRBV6-5	TRBD2	few
CASSEWGDTGELFF	TGTGCCAGCAGCGAATGGGGAGACACCGGGGAGCTGTTTTTT	TRBJ2-2	TRBV5-5	-	-
CAISGGRNEKLFF	TGTGCCATCAGTGGGGGACGGAATGAAAAACTGTTTTTT	TRBJ1-4	TRBV10-3	-	-
CASSGLGGLPESTQYF	TGTGCCAGCAGTGGCCTCGGGGGCCTACCCGAAAGTACCCAGTACTTC	TRBJ2-5	TRBV7-2	-	few
CAIRSTSGRAYNEQFF	TGTGCCATCAGGTCCACTAGCGGGAGGGCCTACAATGAGCAGTTCTTC	TRBJ2-1	TRBV10-3	TRBD2	-
CASSSTQGHSDLFF	TGCGCCAGCAGCAGCACACAGGGGCACTCTGATCTGTTTTTT	TRBJ2-2	TRBV5-1	TRBD1	many
CSAQLTSGSRYEQYF	TGCAGTGCTCAACTAACTAGCGGCAGTCGATACGAGCAGTACTTC	TRBJ2-7	TRBV20-1	TRBD2	-
CASSLTGRISTDTQYF	TGCGCCAGCAGCCTGACTGGGCGGATAAGCACAGATACGCAGTATTTT	TRBJ2-3	TRBV5-1	-	many
CASSPGLAGARTQYF	TGTGCCAGCAGTCCGGGACTAGCGGGAGCAAGGACCCAGTACTTC	TRBJ2-5	TRBV27	TRBD2	few
CASSFGPKSGNQPQHF	TGTGCCAGCAGTTTTGGCCCAAAGTCGGGCAATCAGCCCCAGCATTTT	TRBJ1-5	TRBV12-3/TRBV12-4	-	few
CASSQGVGRSQADTQYF	TGCGCCAGCAGCCAAGGGGTGGGACGGAGCCAGGCAGATACGCAGTATTTT	TRBJ2-3	TRBV4-1	-	few
CSAREVGETQYF	TGCAGTGCTAGAGAAGTGGGGGAGACCCAGTACTTC	TRBJ2-5	TRBV20-1	-	few
CASQLQETQYF	TGCGCCAGCCAGCTTCAAGAGACCCAGTACTTC	TRBJ2-5	TRBV5-1	-	-
CASSSGQREGIQYF	TGTGCCAGCTCCTCCGGGCAAAGGGAAGGCATTCAGTACTTC	TRBJ2-4	TRBV5-4	-	few
CSAMAGTDTQYF	TGCAGTGCTATGGCGGGCACAGATACGCAGTATTTT	TRBJ2-3	TRBV20-1	-	-
CASRQSQPSPLHF	TGTGCCAGCAGACAATCCCAGCCTTCACCCCTCCACTTT	TRBJ1-6	TRBV6-1	-	-
CSARLVNEQYF	TGCAGTGCTAGGTTGGTCAACGAGCAGTACTTC	TRBJ2-7	TRBV20-1	-	-
CAITQGRSDTEAFF	TGTGCCATCACTCAGGGGCGGTCGGACACTGAAGCTTTCTTT	TRBJ1-1	TRBV10-3	-	few
CASSGLRLAQETQYF	TGTGCCAGCAGTGGTTTACGACTAGCCCAAGAGACCCAGTACTTC	TRBJ2-5	TRBV25-1	TRBD2	-
CASSLGPATGPSNQPQHF	TGTGCCAGCAGCTTAGGCCCCGCGACAGGGCCTAGCAATCAGCCCCAGCATTTT	TRBJ1-5	TRBV7-4	TRBD1	few
CASSQPPWTGKGVMNTEAFF	TGCGCCAGCAGCCAACCCCCCTGGACAGGGAAGGGGGTCATGAACACTGAAGCTTTCTTT	TRBJ1-1	TRBV4-1	TRBD1	few
CASRFLTGEKLFF	TGTGCCAGCAGATTCCTAACGGGTGAAAAACTGTTTTTT	TRBJ1-4	TRBV11-2	-	-
CASSVRTGGTTGELFF	TGTGCCAGCAGCGTGCGGACAGGGGGGACGACCGGGGAGCTGTTTTTT	TRBJ2-2	TRBV9	TRBD1	-
CASSRPERGDGNTIYF	TGTGCCAGCAGCAGACCGGAGAGAGGGGATGGAAACACCATATATTTT	TRBJ1-3	TRBV7-8	-	-
CSARAPVGGSYNEQFF	TGCAGTGCTAGAGCGCCCGTTGGCGGATCCTACAATGAGCAGTTCTTC	TRBJ2-1	TRBV20-1	-	-
CAIRKKGGGEQFF	TGTGCCATCAGAAAGAAAGGGGGCGGAGAGCAGTTCTTC	TRBJ2-1	TRBV10-3	TRBD1	-
CASSISWYNEQFF	TGTGCCAGTAGTATAAGTTGGTACAATGAGCAGTTCTTC	TRBJ2-1	TRBV19	-	few
CASSMASIMNTEAFF	TGTGCCAGTAGTATGGCCAGCATCATGAACACTGAAGCTTTCTTT	TRBJ1-1	TRBV19	-	-
CASSYGAGTNEQYF	TGTGCCAGCAGTTACGGGGCAGGGACCAACGAGCAGTACTTC	TRBJ2-7	TRBV6-5	-	-
CASSLGRPSTDTQYF	TGCGCCAGCAGCTTGGGACGCCCTAGCACAGATACGCAGTATTTT	TRBJ2-3	TRBV5-1	-	few
CAISSGLARSYNEQFF	TGTGCCATCAGCTCGGGACTAGCGCGTTCCTACAATGAGCAGTTCTTC	TRBJ2-1	TRBV10-3	TRBD2	few
CASMVGHANTEAFF	TGTGCCAGCATGGTAGGACACGCGAACACTGAAGCTTTCTTT	TRBJ1-1	TRBV12-3/TRBV12-4	-	few